This entry lists 8 T cell receptor beta chains sequenced from one sample in a study of blood T cell repertoires in COVID-19. Profiling relied on immunoSEQ multiplex PCR, and the TCRdb table lists in-frame clones only, not all of them. The sample holds approximately 100,000 clones, 85% seen once. Sequenced: peripheral blood. Receptors were obtained from a man at least 80 years old with acute or convalescent COVID-19.

The J gene is TRBJ1-2, the V gene TRBV3-1 (or the pseudogene TRBV3-2), with TRBD1 matching over 8 bases. The V and J ends lost 4 bases and 1 base, in that order; junction bases with no gene match: 5. CDR1 and CDR2 from the germline V gene are LGHDT and YNNKEL (reference sequence). The CDR3 has 15 residues. The chain's CDR3 is CASSPLTGDNYGYTF. The CDR3 DNA reads TGTGCCAGCAGCCCTCTGACAGGGGATAACTATGGCTACACCTTC.

The V and J genes are TRBV27 and TRBJ1-2; 7 bases match TRBD1. The CDR3 has 13 residues. J lost 4 bases, V lost 5 bases, and 4 bases had no gene match. Germline V gene lookup returns CDR1 MNHEY and CDR2 SMNVEV (reference sequence). CDR3 DNA sequence: TGTGCCAGCAGTCGAGGGGGCGGCTATGGCTACACCTTC. It codes for CASSRGGGYGYTF.

The chain carries TRBV20-1 and TRBJ2-4, with D unresolved. The length of the CDR3 is 11 residues. CDR1 DFQATT and CDR2 SNEGSKA come from the germline V gene (reference sequence). The V end lost 5 bases, the J end lost 5 bases, and 7 bases lay between the germline ends. CDR3 sequence reads: CSAALENIQYF. The CDR3 DNA reads as TGCAGTGCTGCCCTAGAAAACATTCAGTACTTC.

The V gene is TRBV25-1, the J gene TRBJ2-7, with TRBD2 matching over 11 bases. This CDR3 is 13 amino acids long. With V trimmed by 6 bases and J by 5 bases, 3 bases remained unmatched. The germline V gene has CDR1 MGHDK and CDR2 SYGVNS. This CDR3 reads CASRGSGRDEQYF. CDR3 sequence (DNA): TGTGCCAGCAGGGGTAGCGGGAGGGACGAGCAGTACTTC.

This sequence joins TRBV6-2 or TRBV6-3 and TRBJ2-5; 11 bases are shared with TRBD2. V lost 2 bases and J lost 7; bases outside the gene matches: 9. The CDR3 covers 16 residues. Looked up from germline, CDR1 is MNHEY and CDR2 is SVGEGT. CDR3 in amino acids: CASSYGTSGARWTQYF. The CDR3, as DNA: TGTGCCAGCAGTTACGGGACTAGCGGTGCTCGATGGACCCAGTACTTC.

The V call is TRBV5-1, the J call TRBJ2-7, with D maybe TRBD1 (6 bases). V was cut by 2 bases and J by 1 base, with 10 bases left in between. The CDR3 length is 14 residues. CDR1 is SGHRS, CDR2 YFSETQ, per germline. The CDR3 region is CASSLGTLSYEQYF. The CDR3 coding sequence is TGCGCCAGCAGCTTAGGGACACTGTCCTACGAGCAGTACTTC.

The chain is built from TRBV14 and TRBJ1-2, with D perhaps TRBD1 (5 bases). Germline V gene sequence: CDR1 SGHDN, CDR2 FVKESK. The length of the CDR3 is 14 residues. V lost 6 bases to trimming and J lost 6 bases, with 17 bases between them. CDR3 DNA: TGTGCCAGCAGTAAAAGCCAGGGTTTCCATGGCTACACCTTC. Its protein is CASSKSQGFHGYTF.

V gene TRBV11-3 combines with J gene TRBJ2-7; 7 bases fit TRBD1. Germline-derived CDR1 and CDR2 are SGHNT and YENEEA. The CDR3 extends over 12 amino acids. Germline trimming cut 7 bases from V and 9 bases from J; bases unmatched to any gene: 9. CDR3 protein: CASTLLGGVQYF. Written as DNA, the CDR3 is TGTGCCAGCACCCTCTTAGGGGGCGTGCAGTACTTC.